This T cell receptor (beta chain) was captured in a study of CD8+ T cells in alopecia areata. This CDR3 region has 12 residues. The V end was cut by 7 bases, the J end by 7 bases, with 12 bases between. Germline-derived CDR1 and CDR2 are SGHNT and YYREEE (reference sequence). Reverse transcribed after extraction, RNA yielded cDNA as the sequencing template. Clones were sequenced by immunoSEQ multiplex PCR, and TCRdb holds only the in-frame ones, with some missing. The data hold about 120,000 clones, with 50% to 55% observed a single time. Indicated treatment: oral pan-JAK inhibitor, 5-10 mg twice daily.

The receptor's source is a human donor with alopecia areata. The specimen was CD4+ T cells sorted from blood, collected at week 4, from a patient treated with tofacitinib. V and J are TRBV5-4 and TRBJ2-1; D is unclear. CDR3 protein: CASAYDQNEQFF. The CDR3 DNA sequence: TGTGCCAGCGCGTATGACCAAAATGAGCAGTTCTTC.